This is a list of T cell receptor beta chains from one sample in a study of human T cells and chemical hapten exposure. TCRdb recomputed calls from the 5' RACE reads with MiXCR, one row per CDR3 protein. The repertoire has more than 140,000 distinct CDR3 sequences, about 4% of them found once; the top ten carry about 1.3%. The receptor set was obtained from a female donor in good health. CDR3s include the opening cysteine and the closing phenylalanine or tryptophan. Each record gives: CDR3 DNA, CDR3 protein, V gene, J gene, D gene, clone size. A D gene is named only where the DNA matches it firmly. The size field is filled for only some rows; it gives once, few, many or a size class.

CDR3 DNA: TGCGCCAGCAGCATACAGGGGGGGAACACTGAAGCTTTCTTT
CDR3 protein: CASSIQGGNTEAFF
V gene: TRBV5-1
J gene: TRBJ1-1
D gene: TRBD1
clone size: many

CDR3 DNA: TGCGCCAGCAGCTTACAAACTTCATACACCGGGGAGCTGTTTTTT
CDR3 protein: CASSLQTSYTGELFF
V gene: TRBV5-1
J gene: TRBJ2-2
D gene: -
clone size: many

CDR3 DNA: TGTGCCAGCAGCTTAATTCCATCCAGCCAAGAGACCCAGTACTTC
CDR3 protein: CASSLIPSSQETQYF
V gene: TRBV7-9
J gene: TRBJ2-5
D gene: -
clone size: many

CDR3 DNA: TGTGCCAGCAGCATCGTGCCCGGGACAGGGGTAGGCGAGCAGTACTTC
CDR3 protein: CASSIVPGTGVGEQYF
V gene: TRBV5-4
J gene: TRBJ2-7
D gene: TRBD1
clone size: few

CDR3 DNA: TGTGCCAGCAGTCCGGACAGGGGACCCTCTGGAAACACCATATATTTT
CDR3 protein: CASSPDRGPSGNTIYF
V gene: TRBV6-6
J gene: TRBJ1-3
D gene: TRBD1
clone size: many

CDR3 DNA: TGTGCCAGCAGCGGGGACGTAAACACCGGGGAGCTGTTTTTT
CDR3 protein: CASSGDVNTGELFF
V gene: TRBV27
J gene: TRBJ2-2
D gene: -
clone size: many

CDR3 DNA: TGTGCCAGCAGCTTGGAACAGGGGAGCACTGAAGCTTTCTTT
CDR3 protein: CASSLEQGSTEAFF
V gene: TRBV5-4
J gene: TRBJ1-1
D gene: TRBD1
clone size: many

CDR3 DNA: TGTGCCAGCAGTTCTAGCCGCCTAGGGTACAATGAGCAGTTCTTC
CDR3 protein: CASSSSRLGYNEQFF
V gene: TRBV12-3/TRBV12-4
J gene: TRBJ2-1
D gene: -
clone size: few

CDR3 DNA: TGTGCCAGCATGGACCGTCCCGGCAGCCTAAACAATGAGCAGTTCTTC
CDR3 protein: CASMDRPGSLNNEQFF
V gene: TRBV27
J gene: TRBJ2-1
D gene: -
clone size: -

CDR3 DNA: TGTGCCACCAGTGACCCGACTAGATTTGGCGAGCAGTTCTTC
CDR3 protein: CATSDPTRFGEQFF
V gene: TRBV24-1
J gene: TRBJ2-1
D gene: -
clone size: many

CDR3 DNA: TGCAGTGCTAGTTCAGGACAGGTCCGTGGCTACACCTTC
CDR3 protein: CSASSGQVRGYTF
V gene: TRBV20-1
J gene: TRBJ1-2
D gene: TRBD1
clone size: many

CDR3 DNA: TGTGCCAGCAGTCCCCCCCGCGGGGGGGCCGGGATAGAGCAGTTCTTC
CDR3 protein: CASSPPRGGAGIEQFF
V gene: TRBV28
J gene: TRBJ2-1
D gene: TRBD2
clone size: many

CDR3 DNA: TGTGCCAGCAGCAAGACGGAGGGGTGCGGGCACGAGCAGTACTTC
CDR3 protein: CASSKTEGCGHEQYF
V gene: TRBV21-1
J gene: TRBJ2-7
D gene: -
clone size: many

CDR3 DNA: TGCGCCAGCAGCCCGAATGTAGGGCGAACGCTCACTGAAGCTTTCTTT
CDR3 protein: CASSPNVGRTLTEAFF
V gene: TRBV4-1
J gene: TRBJ1-1
D gene: -
clone size: -

CDR3 DNA: TGTGCCAGCAGCCCAGTAGGACAGGGGGATTCACCCCTCCACTTT
CDR3 protein: CASSPVGQGDSPLHF
V gene: TRBV5-5
J gene: TRBJ1-6
D gene: TRBD1
clone size: few

CDR3 DNA: TGTGCCAGCAGCGCCACCGGGACAGGGACCAGCAATCAGCCCCAGCATTTT
CDR3 protein: CASSATGTGTSNQPQHF
V gene: TRBV21-1
J gene: TRBJ1-5
D gene: -
clone size: many

CDR3 DNA: TGTGCCAGCAGTGAATATCCCGGGGAGCTGTTTTTT
CDR3 protein: CASSEYPGELFF
V gene: TRBV2
J gene: TRBJ2-2
D gene: -
clone size: -

CDR3 DNA: TGTGCCAGCAGTCCCCCAGGACGGAGGACTCTGCCGCCCTACAATGAGCAGTTCTTC
CDR3 protein: CASSPPGRRTLPPYNEQFF
V gene: TRBV6-5
J gene: TRBJ2-1
D gene: -
clone size: many

CDR3 DNA: TGTGCCAGCAGAGGACGGGGGAGAGATACGCAGTATTTT
CDR3 protein: CASRGRGRDTQYF
V gene: TRBV2
J gene: TRBJ2-3
D gene: -
clone size: few

CDR3 DNA: TGTGCCATCAGTGAGTCGCAAGGGACAGGGTGGATTTCACCCCTCCACTTT
CDR3 protein: CAISESQGTGWISPLHF
V gene: TRBV10-3
J gene: TRBJ1-6
D gene: TRBD1
clone size: many

CDR3 DNA: TGTGCCAGCAGCGTACAGGGTTATGAGCAGTTCTTC
CDR3 protein: CASSVQGYEQFF
V gene: TRBV7-2
J gene: TRBJ2-1
D gene: -
clone size: many

CDR3 DNA: TGCAGTGCTAAGGACGGCACAGATACGCAGTATTTT
CDR3 protein: CSAKDGTDTQYF
V gene: TRBV20-1
J gene: TRBJ2-3
D gene: -
clone size: many